Listed below are T cell receptor beta chains from one sample, sequenced in a study of CD8+ T cells in alopecia areata. Method: immunoSEQ multiplex PCR; TCRdb's copy keeps in-frame clones and lacks some. The repertoire holds approximately 89,000 clones, with roughly 51% as singletons. Sequenced material: NKG2D-high CD8+ T cells sorted from blood. Source of these receptors: a human donor with alopecia areata. CDR3s include the opening cysteine and the closing phenylalanine or tryptophan. A D gene is named only where the DNA matches it firmly. The size of a clone is reported for some rows only, either as once, few or many, or as a class for expanded clones.

>17|TRBJ2-7|-|TRBV29-1|few
TGCAGCGTTGAAGAGTTCGGTGGAGAGGGCCCTAACTACGAGCAGTACTTC
CSVEEFGGEGPNYEQYF
>12|TRBJ2-1|-|TRBV19|few
TGTGCCAGTATTGGCAGTTACAATGAGCAGTTCTTC
CASIGSYNEQFF
>9|TRBJ1-2|-|TRBV27|-
TGTGCCAGCAGAAATGGCTACACCTTC
CASRNGYTF
>8|TRBJ1-2|-|TRBV29-1|-
TGCAGCACTGAGCCTTACACCTTC
CSTEPYTF
>14|TRBJ1-1|-|TRBV4-1|few
TGCGCCAGCAGCCCAGAGGGCCCAAACACTGAAGCTTTCTTT
CASSPEGPNTEAFF
>14|TRBJ2-7|TRBD1|TRBV30|-
TGTGCCTGGAGTGGGATCGGACAGGCCTACGAGCAGTACTTC
CAWSGIGQAYEQYF
>10|TRBJ2-7|-|TRBV20-1|few
TGCAGTGCGGTGGGCTACGAGCAGTACTTC
CSAVGYEQYF
>15|TRBJ2-3|-|TRBV4-1|-
TGCGCCAGCAGCCAAGATCTGCACAGCACAGATACGCAGTATTTT
CASSQDLHSTDTQYF
>12|TRBJ2-7|-|TRBV18|-
TGTGCCAGCTCACCGAGGGGCTACGAGCAGTACTTC
CASSPRGYEQYF
>14|TRBJ2-7|-|TRBV11-2|-
TGTGCCAGCAGCTTAGGGGGAGACTCCTACGAGCAGTACTTC
CASSLGGDSYEQYF
>14|TRBJ2-6|-|TRBV30|-
TGTGCCTGGACCCCTGGGGCTGGGGCCAACGTCCTGACTTTC
CAWTPGAGANVLTF
>14|TRBJ2-1|-|TRBV13|few
TGTGCCAGCAGCTGGCGGACTACGAACAATGAGCAGTTCTTC
CASSWRTTNNEQFF
>12|TRBJ2-7|-|TRBV2|-
TGTGCCAGCAGTGAATGGAACAGGGAGCAGTACTTC
CASSEWNREQYF
>14|TRBJ2-5|TRBD2|TRBV6-5|-
TGTGCCGTCGCTAGCGGGGGCCTCCAAGAGACCCAGTACTTC
CAVASGGLQETQYF
>13|TRBJ1-1|-|TRBV30|-
TGTGCCTGGAACATCCAGGAGAACACTGAAGCTTTCTTT
CAWNIQENTEAFF